Detailed here is one T cell receptor (beta chain). Assay: immunoSEQ multiplex PCR; the TCRdb copy retains only in-frame clones and omits some. The sample holds around 170,000 clones; roughly four fifths are singletons and the top ten take over 13%. The CDR3 covers 15 residues. The ends were cut back, 5 bases at V and 5 bases at J, with 13 bases in the middle. The V gene's germline CDR1 is SGHNT and CDR2 YENEEA. This specimen comes from a study of blood T cell repertoires in COVID-19. The wider study: Sources were T cells, B-cell-depleted T cells, or PBMCs; the material itself was cDNA or gDNA.

The clonotype was recovered from a man younger than 45 with active or convalescent COVID-19. Sequencing was done on a sample of peripheral blood. This chain joins TRBV11-3 and TRBJ1-6, with unresolved D. CDR3 sequence reads: CASSGRGQNNSPLHF. CDR3 nucleotide sequence: TGTGCCAGCAGCGGTCGCGGGCAGAATAATTCACCCCTCCACTTT.